The 2 T cell receptor beta chains below come from one sample, sequenced in a study of blood T cell repertoires in COVID-19. TCRdb keeps only in-frame clones here, not all; method: immunoSEQ multiplex PCR. The table shows 65,000 to 95,000 clones, with nearly 90% occurring only once. Input material: peripheral blood. The source is a man between 65 and 85 years old with acute or convalescent COVID-19.

This clone was seen once. The chain joins TRBV2 to TRBJ1-5; TRBD1 matches 12 bases. CDR3 length equals 15 residues. Germline-derived CDR1 and CDR2 are SNHLY and FYNNEI. J lost 6 bases, V lost 5 bases, and 5 bases had no gene match. The CDR3 region is CASSTGTGGLQPQHF. The CDR3 coding sequence is TGTGCCAGCAGTACAGGGACAGGGGGCCTTCAGCCCCAGCATTTT.

The chain recombines TRBV29-1 with TRBJ2-1; perhaps TRBD2 as D (6 bases). The length of the CDR3 is 15 residues. V was pared by 5 bases and J by 2 bases, with 16 bases between. Germline CDR1 is SQVTM and CDR2 is ANQGSEA. The CDR3 nucleotides read TGCAGCGTTCGCCGGACGCGGGATCCCTACAATGAGCAGTTCTTC. It is translated as CSVRRTRDPYNEQFF.